One sample yielded the 26 T cell receptor beta chains listed below, sequenced in a study of cytomegalovirus exposure and HLA in healthy donors. PCR was performed using 60 Vbeta and 13 Jbeta primers. Data came from immunoSEQ multiplex PCR; TCRdb stores just in-frame clones and leaves some out. The sample data list some 82,000 clones. Sequencing was carried out using PBMCs. Receptor source: a woman in her thirties in good health and CMV-seronegative.

The rearrangement joins TRBV11-2 to TRBJ2-7; 11 nucleotides align to TRBD2. The CDR3 is made up of 15 amino acids. Germline V lookup: CDR1 SGHAT, CDR2 FQNNGV. Unmatched junction bases numbered 5, after V lost 6 bases and J lost 1 base. In DNA form, the CDR3 reads TGTGCCAGCAGTTATACTAGCGGGAGTTCCTACGAGCAGTACTTC. Protein: CASSYTSGSSYEQYF.

This chain uses TRBV2 with TRBJ2-1, with TRBD2 identical over 10 bases. The CDR3 totals 14 residues. V gave up 2 bases and J gave up 9 bases; unmatched junction bases: 4. CDR1 is SNHLY, CDR2 FYNNEI, per germline. CDR3 in amino acids: CASSESSGSIEQFF. The DNA for the CDR3 is TGTGCCAGCAGTGAATCTAGCGGGAGTATTGAGCAGTTCTTC. Complete variable domain (other parts from reference TRBV2 and TRBJ2-1): EPEVTQTPSHQVTQMGQEVILRCVPISNHLYFYWYRQILGQKVEFLVSFYNNEISEKSEIFDDQFSVERPDGSNFTLKIRSTKLEDSAMYFCASSESSGSIEQFFGPGTRLTVL.

This chain joins TRBV14 and TRBJ2-1, with 11 positions matching TRBD2. Germline CDR1 reads SGHDN; CDR2 reads FVKESK. This CDR3 is 16 amino acids long. The ends lost 4 bases at V and 4 bases at J; junction bases unmatched: 6. The CDR3 spells CASSPSGGNPYNEQFF. As DNA, the CDR3 is TGTGCCAGCAGCCCTAGCGGGGGGAACCCGTACAATGAGCAGTTCTTC.

The V gene is TRBV30, the J gene TRBJ1-1, with D possibly TRBD1 on 5 matching bases. V was shortened by 7 bases and J by 4 bases, with 10 bases between the two germline ends. Germline-derived CDR1 and CDR2 are GTSNPN and SVGIG (reference sequence). This CDR3 is built from 11 residues. DNA of the CDR3: TGTGCCTCCAGGGTGAGCACTGAAGCTTTCTTT. It yields the protein CASRVSTEAFF. Supplemented by reference TRBV30 and TRBJ1-1, the full variable domain reads SQTIHQWPATLVQPVGSPLSLECTVEGTSNPNLYWYRQAAGRGLQLLFYSVGIGQISSEVPQNLSASRPQDRQFILSSKKLLLSDSGFYLCASRVSTEAFFGQGTRLTVV.

This sequence joins TRBV5-6 and TRBJ2-1; tentative D call: TRBD1 (5 bases). Trimming took off 0 bases at V and 2 bases at J, with 15 bases between the two ends. The CDR3 runs to 17 residues. The germline CDR1 and CDR2 sequences are SGHDT and YYEEEE. DNA for the CDR3: TGTGCCAGCAGCTTGGACGAATGGGGCCCAACCTACAATGAGCAGTTCTTC. This gives the protein CASSLDEWGPTYNEQFF.

The genes are TRBV5-1 and TRBJ1-1, with D perhaps matching TRBD1 (5 bases). Between the trimmed V and J ends, which lost 0 bases and 0 bases, there was a span of 6 bases. The CDR3 length is 14 residues. Germline CDR1 SGHRS, CDR2 YFSETQ. The CDR3 loop is CASSLGDLNTEAFF. In nucleotides, the CDR3 is TGCGCCAGCAGCTTGGGGGACTTGAACACTGAAGCTTTCTTT.

This chain uses TRBV7-6 with TRBJ1-3; 8 nucleotides line up with TRBD1. The CDR3 is 16 residues long. Germline CDR1 SGHVS, CDR2 FNYEAQ. With 2 bases clipped from V and 3 bases from J, the junction kept 6 bases outside the gene matches. This chain's CDR3 is CASSLSQGAGGNTIYF. DNA for the CDR3: TGTGCCAGCAGCTTATCTCAGGGGGCTGGTGGAAACACCATATATTTT. The full variable domain, rest sourced from reference TRBV7-6 and TRBJ1-3, is GAGVSQSPRYKVTKRGQDVALRCDPISGHVSLYWYRQALGQGPEFLTYFNYEAQQDKSGLPNDRFSAERPEGSISTLTIQRTEQRDSAMYRCASSLSQGAGGNTIYFGEGSWLTVV.

V gene TRBV30 combines with J gene TRBJ2-7; maybe TRBD2 (6 bases). The V end was cut by 2 bases, the J end by 5 bases, with 16 bases between. The CDR3 is made up of 14 amino acids. CDR1 is GTSNPN, CDR2 SVGIG, per germline (reference sequence). The CDR3 here is CAWSRGTGLDEQYF. In DNA, the CDR3 is TGTGCCTGGAGTAGAGGGACTGGACTCGACGAGCAGTACTTC.

The rearrangement uses TRBV6-1 and TRBJ1-2; TRBD1 aligns across 9 bases. CDR1 MNHNS and CDR2 SASEGT come from the germline V gene. The J segment lost 7 bases and the V segment lost 4 bases, leaving 7 bases of the junction unmatched. The CDR3 runs to 14 residues. CDR3 sequence: CASSGSGTGSGYTF. Written as DNA, the CDR3 is TGTGCCAGCAGTGGTTCCGGGACAGGGTCTGGCTACACCTTC.

The V and J genes are TRBV6-5 and TRBJ2-2; tentatively, D is TRBD1 (6 bases). Germline CDR1 reads MNHEY; CDR2 reads SVGAGI. V was clipped by 5 bases and J by 1 base, with 8 bases between them. This CDR3 has 14 amino acids. The CDR3 spells CASSPGQNTGELFF. CDR3 DNA: TGTGCCAGCAGTCCGGGACAGAACACCGGGGAGCTGTTTTTT.

The rearrangement uses TRBV4-2 and TRBJ1-1; D perhaps matches TRBD1 (6 bases). CDR3 length: 15 amino acids. The V gene's germline CDR1 is LGHNA and CDR2 YNFKEQ. V lost 1 base and J lost 1, with 10 bases in between. DNA for the CDR3: TGTGCCAGCAGCCAAGCGGACAGACAGAACACTGAAGCTTTCTTT. Protein sequence: CASSQADRQNTEAFF.

The V gene is TRBV6-6, the J gene TRBJ1-6; 11 bases fit TRBD1. The CDR3 runs 16 residues. Germline V gene data show CDR1 as MNHNY and CDR2 as SVGAGI (reference sequence). Trimming took 5 bases from V and 5 from J; bases not matched to a gene: 5. In DNA, the CDR3 is TGTGCCAGCAGTGCCAGGACAGGGGGCAATAATTCACCCCTCCACTTT. Its translation is CASSARTGGNNSPLHF.

V and J are TRBV30 and TRBJ1-2; 7 nucleotides match TRBD1. The CDR3 extends over 13 amino acids. Germline-derived CDR1 and CDR2 are GTSNPN and SVGIG (reference sequence). The ends lost 7 bases at V and 0 bases at J; junction bases unmatched: 5. This chain's CDR3 is CAFDRAPNYGYTF. The CDR3, as DNA: TGTGCCTTTGACAGGGCCCCTAACTATGGCTACACCTTC.

The chain couples TRBV7-9 to TRBJ2-2; possible D gene TRBD2, 5 bases. Germline V gene lookup returns CDR1 SEHNR and CDR2 FQNEAQ (reference sequence). The CDR3 sequence is 13 residues long. Trimming cost V 8 bases and J 4 bases, with 11 bases left between them. The CDR3 DNA follows: TGTGCCAGCGCGGGTATCCTCACCGGGGAGCTGTTTTTT. Translated: CASAGILTGELFF.

V and J are TRBV15 and TRBJ1-5, with D hard to call. The CDR3 spans 16 residues. Germline assignment: CDR1 LNHNV and CDR2 YYDKDF (reference sequence). V lost 0 bases to trimming and J lost 3 bases, with 12 bases between them. The CDR3 sequence: CATSRDLWETNQPQHF. CDR3 coding DNA: TGTGCCACCAGCAGAGATCTATGGGAGACCAATCAGCCCCAGCATTTT.

This chain joins TRBV14 and TRBJ1-1, with D perhaps TRBD1 (6 bases). V was clipped by 2 bases and J by 6 bases, with 13 bases between them. Germline V lookup: CDR1 SGHDN, CDR2 FVKESK. The CDR3 covers 14 residues. The CDR3 here is CASSQYGRGAEAFF. The CDR3 DNA reads as TGTGCCAGCAGCCAATACGGCAGGGGCGCTGAAGCTTTCTTT.

About this clone itself: This sample includes further DNA sequences coding for the same CDR3. V usage is TRBV25-1 and J usage is TRBJ1-6, with TRBD1 as a possible D gene (6 bases). Germline CDR1 is MGHDK and CDR2 is SYGVNS. CDR3 length: 14 residues. V lost 5 bases and J lost 9, with 14 bases in between. The chain's CDR3 is CASSLGASGSPLHF. As DNA, the CDR3 is TGTGCCAGCAGTTTGGGGGCGTCAGGTTCACCCCTCCACTTT.

The rearrangement joins TRBV19 to TRBJ1-2; unclear D gene. The CDR3 is 17 amino acids. The ends were cut back, 2 bases at V and 4 bases at J, with 20 bases in the middle. Per the germline V gene, CDR1 is LNHDA and CDR2 is SQIVND (reference sequence). Written as DNA, the CDR3 is TGTGCCAGTAGTATAAGACACGAAAACCCGTTCGGCTATGGCTACACCTTC. Translated: CASSIRHENPFGYGYTF.

CDR3 in amino acids: CASRERDWEDTEAFF. The CDR3 DNA follows: TGTGCCAGCAGGGAACGGGACTGGGAAGACACTGAAGCTTTCTTT. This rearrangement joins TRBV6-1 to TRBJ1-1; weak D call: TRBD1 (5 bases). Per the germline V gene, CDR1 is MNHNS and CDR2 is SASEGT. The V end was cut by 6 bases, the J end by 3 bases, with 17 bases between. This CDR3 comprises 15 residues.

The genes are TRBV5-6 and TRBJ1-1; 8 bases are shared with TRBD1. Germline CDR1 and CDR2: SGHDT and YYEEEE. This CDR3 spans 18 amino acids. The junction had 15 bases not matched to a gene; V was cut back by 4 bases and J by 1 base. The CDR3 spells CASSLRGGQGSWNTEAFF. CDR3 coding DNA: TGTGCCAGCAGCCTTCGGGGAGGACAGGGAAGTTGGAACACTGAAGCTTTCTTT.

V gene TRBV19 combines with J gene TRBJ2-5, with TRBD2 as a possible D gene (6 bases). The V gene's germline CDR1 is LNHDA and CDR2 SQIVND (reference sequence). This CDR3 has 16 amino acids. V lost 4 bases, J lost 3 bases, and 18 bases lay in between. CDR3 DNA sequence: TGTGCCAGTAGTAATAAAGCGGGCTCCCCCAAAGAGACCCAGTACTTC. Its translation is CASSNKAGSPKETQYF.

V is TRBV29-1 and J is TRBJ1-2; 7 bases match TRBD1. CDR1 and CDR2 (germline): SQVTM, ANQGSEA. V lost 3 bases and J lost 4; bases outside the gene matches: 5. The CDR3 totals 13 residues. The CDR3 DNA reads TGCAGCGTTGATCTACAGGGGACCTATGGCTACACCTTC. Residues: CSVDLQGTYGYTF.

This chain connects TRBV30 to TRBJ1-6, with a tentative D call TRBD1 (6 bases). Germline loops: CDR1 GTSNPN, CDR2 SVGIG (reference sequence). Deletions cut 2 bases from V and 8 bases from J, with 19 bases between. This CDR3 spans 16 amino acids. CDR3 in DNA: TGTGCCTGGAGTCGTCCTCCCGGACAGAGAGATTCACCCCTCCACTTT. It specifies CAWSRPPGQRDSPLHF. Full variable domain (rest looked up from reference TRBV30 and TRBJ1-6): SQTIHQWPATLVQPVGSPLSLECTVEGTSNPNLYWYRQAAGRGLQLLFYSVGIGQISSEVPQNLSASRPQDRQFILSSKKLLLSDSGFYLCAWSRPPGQRDSPLHFGNGTRLTVT.

The chain carries TRBV10-2 and TRBJ2-2; D not certain. V dropped 3 bases and J dropped 4 bases, with 12 bases sitting between them. Germline assignment: CDR1 WSHSY and CDR2 SAAADI. This CDR3 has 15 residues. CDR3 nucleotide sequence: TGCGCCAGCAGTGACAGGCCAGAGACCACCGGGGAGCTGTTTTTT. Protein product: CASSDRPETTGELFF.

The V gene is TRBV7-9, the J gene TRBJ1-3; tentatively, D is TRBD1 (5 bases). Per the germline V gene, CDR1 is SEHNR and CDR2 is FQNEAQ (reference sequence). V was trimmed by 1 base and J by 0 bases, leaving 7 bases between them. The CDR3 has 15 amino acids. CDR3 DNA sequence: TGTGCCAGCAGCTTAGAGACAGCCTCTGGAAACACCATATATTTT. Translated, it gives CASSLETASGNTIYF.

This chain links TRBV29-1 with TRBJ2-1, with 8 bases identical to TRBD1. The CDR3 spans 15 residues. Germline trimming cut 3 bases from V and 8 bases from J; bases unmatched to any gene: 12. Germline CDR1 is SQVTM and CDR2 is ANQGSEA. CDR3 bases: TGCAGCGTTGATAGTGCAGGGGGCATGGCCTATGAGCAGTTCTTC. As protein: CSVDSAGGMAYEQFF.